These T cell receptor beta chains were read from a single sample in a study of OX40 agonist ivuxolimab in advanced cancers. The table came from immunoSEQ multiplex PCR; TCRdb's copy has only in-frame clones and leaves some out. The sample lists fewer than 45,000 clones, around 90% occurring once. Sequencing used CD4+ or CD8+ T cells sorted from blood, obtained in a trial of the OX40 agonist ivuxolimab. The origin of the receptors is an adult with an advanced solid tumor such as melanoma, head and neck, liver or kidney cancer. The CDR3 runs from the conserved cysteine through the conserved F or W. Fields, in order: clone size, D gene, J gene, V gene, CDR3 protein, CDR3 DNA. A D gene is named only where the DNA matches it firmly. Clone size appears in some rows only: once, few, many, or a class for an expanded clone.

>NA|TRBD1|TRBJ2-3|TRBV5-1
CASSLLLTGDGTDTQYF
TGCGCCAGCAGCTTGCTCCTAACAGGGGACGGGACAGATACGCAGTATTTT
>NA|NA|TRBJ2-1|TRBV11-2
CASTGAFQPNEQFF
TGTGCCAGCACCGGGGCCTTCCAACCCAATGAGCAGTTCTTC
>NA|NA|TRBJ2-1|TRBV4-1
CASSPGESYNEQFF
TGCGCCAGCAGCCCGGGAGAGAGCTACAATGAGCAGTTCTTC
>once|NA|TRBJ2-1|TRBV7-3
CASSLNPSESSYNEQFF
TGTGCCAGCAGCTTAAATCCCTCGGAGAGCTCCTACAATGAGCAGTTCTTC
>NA|NA|TRBJ2-1|TRBV7-7
CASSLTPAGYNEQFF
TGTGCCAGCAGCCTTACCCCGGCGGGTTACAATGAGCAGTTCTTC
>NA|NA|TRBJ1-1|TRBV29-1
CSARNTEAFF
TGCAGCGCCCGAAACACTGAAGCTTTCTTT
>NA|NA|TRBJ2-7|TRBV28
CASSLEEGLYSEQYF
TGTGCCAGCAGTTTAGAGGAGGGACTTTATTCCGAGCAGTACTTC
>NA|TRBD1|TRBJ1-5|TRBV9
CASSQGQSNQPQHF
TGTGCCAGCAGCCAGGGACAGTCAAATCAGCCCCAGCATTTT
>few|TRBD2|TRBJ2-1|TRBV6-1
CASSEVSGGYNEQFF
TGTGCCAGCAGTGAAGTGAGCGGGGGCTACAATGAGCAGTTCTTC
>NA|TRBD1|TRBJ1-6|TRBV28
CASYRGLTSPLHF
TGTGCCAGTTACAGGGGGCTAACTTCACCCCTCCACTTT
>NA|NA|TRBJ1-2|TRBV25-1
CASSSGTGYTF
TGTGCCAGCAGTTCTGGGACTGGCTACACCTTC
>NA|NA|TRBJ2-1|TRBV12-5
CASEIGSSYNEQFF
TGTGCTAGTGAAATCGGTAGCTCCTACAATGAGCAGTTCTTC
>NA|NA|TRBJ2-7|TRBV6-6
CATFAGYEQYF
TGTGCCACGTTCGCAGGGTACGAGCAGTACTTC
>once|NA|TRBJ2-7|TRBV5-6
CASSLGTYEQYF
TGTGCCAGCAGCCTCGGAACCTACGAGCAGTACTTC
>NA|TRBD1|TRBJ2-5|TRBV5-8
CASSRWTGGSQEQYF
TGTGCCAGCAGCAGATGGACAGGGGGCTCTCAGGAGCAGTACTTC
>once|NA|TRBJ2-1|TRBV4-1
CASSPLGGGPYNEQFF
TGCGCCAGCAGTCCCCTGGGGGGGGGCCCCTACAATGAGCAGTTCTTC
>NA|NA|TRBJ1-5|TRBV2
CASSAGQLFFGNQPQHF
TGTGCCAGCAGCGCCGGACAGTTATTTTTCGGCAATCAGCCCCAGCATTTT
>NA|NA|TRBJ1-4|TRBV2
CASLSREVGAADEKLFF
TGTGCCAGCTTGTCCCGGGAGGTGGGGGCAGCGGATGAAAAACTGTTTTTT
>NA|NA|TRBJ2-5|TRBV6-5
CASSYPELFETQYF
TGTGCCAGCAGTTACCCCGAGCTGTTCGAGACCCAGTACTTC
>once|NA|TRBJ1-6|TRBV10-3
CAISESGIGGGGNSPLHF
TGTGCCATCAGTGAGTCGGGTATTGGAGGGGGTGGTAATTCACCCCTCCACTTT
>NA|NA|TRBJ1-5|TRBV19
CASSIPNKNVVRYSNQPQHF
TGTGCCAGTAGTATTCCTAACAAGAACGTTGTGAGGTATAGCAATCAGCCCCAGCATTTT
>once|NA|TRBJ1-5|TRBV6-5
CASSYSGPNQPQHF
TGTGCCAGCAGTTACTCAGGGCCCAATCAGCCCCAGCATTTT
>NA|TRBD1|TRBJ2-7|TRBV5-1
CASSLGEQGATYEQYF
TGCGCCAGCAGCTTGGGGGAGCAGGGGGCGACCTACGAGCAGTACTTC
>NA|NA|TRBJ1-1|TRBV15
CATGRGSTEAFF
TGTGCCACCGGGAGGGGAAGCACTGAAGCTTTCTTT
>NA|NA|TRBJ1-2|TRBV19
CASRGGGNYGYTF
TGTGCCAGCCGTGGGGGGGGGAACTATGGCTACACCTTC
>medium-sized|NA|TRBJ1-1|TRBV6-5
CASGGHPTNTEAFF
TGTGCCAGCGGCGGGCACCCGACGAACACTGAAGCTTTCTTT
>NA|NA|TRBJ2-1|TRBV2
CASSEVAGGVYEQFF
TGTGCCAGCAGTGAAGTTGCGGGTGGGGTCTATGAGCAGTTCTTC
>NA|NA|TRBJ1-1|TRBV5-5
CASSWGVDAFF
TGTGCCAGCAGCTGGGGGGTTGACGCTTTCTTT
>NA|NA|TRBJ2-6|TRBV9
CASSYRAPGANVLTF
TGTGCCAGCAGCTACAGGGCCCCCGGGGCCAACGTCCTGACTTTC
>NA|NA|TRBJ2-7|TRBV10-2
CASSVGRATYEQYF
TGCGCCAGCAGTGTGGGCAGGGCGACCTACGAGCAGTACTTC
>NA|NA|TRBJ1-3|TRBV7-9
CASSLEWASSGNTIYF
TGTGCCAGCAGCTTAGAATGGGCGAGCTCTGGAAACACCATATATTTT
>NA|TRBD2|TRBJ2-7|TRBV7-9
CASSLVRLAGGKVLF
TGTGCCAGCAGCTTAGTGAGACTAGCGGGAGGTAAGGTGCTCTTC
>NA|TRBD2|TRBJ2-7|TRBV5-5
CASSSIAGGYEQYF
TGTGCCAGCAGCTCCATAGCGGGAGGCTACGAGCAGTACTTC
>NA|TRBD1|TRBJ1-1|TRBV9
CASSPGQGGTEAFF
TGTGCCAGCAGCCCGGGACAGGGTGGCACTGAAGCTTTCTTT
>NA|NA|TRBJ2-1|TRBV27
CASSRTNEQFF
TGTGCCAGCAGCCGCACCAATGAGCAGTTCTTC
>NA|TRBD1|TRBJ2-7|TRBV7-8
CASSLLQGWDEQYF
TGTGCCAGCAGCTTACTACAGGGGTGGGACGAGCAGTACTTC
>NA|NA|TRBJ1-1|TRBV9
CASSADADRREGTEAFF
TGTGCCAGCAGCGCCGACGCAGATCGGAGAGAGGGTACTGAAGCTTTCTTT
>NA|NA|TRBJ2-7|TRBV2
CASNDREGGYEQYF
TGTGCCAGCAACGACAGGGAGGGGGGATACGAGCAGTACTTC
>NA|NA|TRBJ2-7|TRBV29-1
CSVEDRVEGDSSYEQYF
TGCAGCGTTGAAGATCGTGTGGAAGGAGATAGCTCCTACGAGCAGTACTTC
>once|NA|TRBJ2-1|TRBV2
CASNVGGLGDEQFF
TGTGCCAGCAATGTCGGGGGGCTCGGCGATGAGCAGTTCTTC
>NA|NA|TRBJ1-2|TRBV5-6
CASSDVRGYGYTF
TGTGCCAGCAGCGACGTGAGGGGGTATGGCTACACCTTC
>NA|NA|TRBJ1-5|TRBV30
CAWSVQTGAGNQPQHF
TGTGCCTGGAGTGTACAGACTGGGGCCGGCAATCAGCCCCAGCATTTT
>NA|NA|TRBJ2-3|TRBV27
CASSLLQGGDTQYF
TGTGCCAGCAGTTTGTTGCAGGGTGGGGATACGCAGTATTTT
>NA|NA|TRBJ1-5|TRBV19
CASSIDREGRAPRPQHF
TGTGCCAGTAGTATAGACCGGGAGGGACGCGCACCCAGGCCCCAGCATTTT
>NA|TRBD1|TRBJ2-2|TRBV5-6
CASSLGTGGVTGELFF
TGTGCCAGCAGCTTGGGAACAGGGGGCGTTACCGGGGAGCTGTTTTTT
>NA|NA|TRBJ2-1|TRBV2
CASSDVGQGNEQFF
TGTGCCAGCAGTGACGTCGGACAAGGGAATGAGCAGTTCTTC
>NA|TRBD1|TRBJ1-3|TRBV6-1
CASRNRGSSGNTIYF
TGTGCCAGCAGAAACAGGGGTTCCTCTGGAAACACCATATATTTT
>NA|NA|TRBJ1-6|TRBV25-1
CASSMGGLSPLHF
TGTGCCTCCAGTATGGGGGGGTTATCACCCCTCCACTTT
>NA|TRBD1|TRBJ1-2|TRBV19
CASSTQGVRYGYTF
TGTGCCAGTAGTACACAGGGGGTACGATATGGCTACACCTTC
>NA|NA|TRBJ1-6|TRBV4-1
CATRREGGNSPLHF
TGCGCCACCCGTAGAGAGGGGGGGAATTCACCCCTCCACTTT
>NA|NA|TRBJ1-3|TRBV7-6
CASSLSGTSLGNTIYF
TGTGCCAGCAGCTTATCGGGGACGTCGCTCGGAAACACCATATATTTT
>few|NA|TRBJ1-1|TRBV25-1
CASSDEGLATEAFF
TGTGCCAGCAGTGATGAAGGGTTGGCCACTGAAGCTTTCTTT
>NA|NA|TRBJ1-1|TRBV6-4
CASSERGENTEAFF
TGTGCCAGCAGTGAACGAGGGGAGAACACTGAAGCTTTCTTT
>NA|NA|TRBJ2-5|TRBV11-2
CASSLRDLYFQYF
TGTGCCAGCAGCCTCCGGGACCTTTATTTCCAGTACTTC
>NA|NA|TRBJ1-2|TRBV13
CASREDKLNGYTF
TGTGCCAGCAGGGAGGACAAATTGAATGGCTACACCTTC